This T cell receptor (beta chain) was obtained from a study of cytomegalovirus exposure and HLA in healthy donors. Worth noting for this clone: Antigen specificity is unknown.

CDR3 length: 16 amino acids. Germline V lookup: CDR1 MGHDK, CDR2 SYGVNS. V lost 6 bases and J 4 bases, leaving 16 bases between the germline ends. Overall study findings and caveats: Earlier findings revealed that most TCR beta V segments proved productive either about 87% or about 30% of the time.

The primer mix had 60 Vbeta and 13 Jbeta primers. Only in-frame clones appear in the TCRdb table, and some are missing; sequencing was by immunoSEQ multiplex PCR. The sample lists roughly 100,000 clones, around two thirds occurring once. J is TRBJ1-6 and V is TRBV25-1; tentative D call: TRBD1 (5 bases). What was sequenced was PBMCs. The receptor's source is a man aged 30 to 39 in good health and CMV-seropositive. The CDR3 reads CASSVTGEGYNSPLHF. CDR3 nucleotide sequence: TGTGCCAGCAGCGTTACCGGGGAGGGGTATAATTCACCCCTCCACTTT.